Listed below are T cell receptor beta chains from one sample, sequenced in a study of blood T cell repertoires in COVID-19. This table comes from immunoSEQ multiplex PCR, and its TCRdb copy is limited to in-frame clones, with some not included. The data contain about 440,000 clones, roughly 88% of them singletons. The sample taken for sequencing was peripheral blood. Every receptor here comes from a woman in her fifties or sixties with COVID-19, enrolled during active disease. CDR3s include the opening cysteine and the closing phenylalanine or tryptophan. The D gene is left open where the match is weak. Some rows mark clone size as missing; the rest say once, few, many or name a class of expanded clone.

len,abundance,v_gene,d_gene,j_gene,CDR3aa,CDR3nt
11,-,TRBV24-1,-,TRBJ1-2,CATRGFYGYTF,TGTGCCACCCGGGGATTCTATGGCTACACCTTC
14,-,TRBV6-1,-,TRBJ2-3,CASSDGGAVDTQYF,TGTGCCAGCAGTGATGGGGGGGCCGTGGATACGCAGTATTTT
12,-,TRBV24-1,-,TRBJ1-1,CATRGQNTEAFF,TGTGCCACCAGAGGACAGAACACTGAAGCTTTCTTT
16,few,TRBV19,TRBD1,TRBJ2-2,CASSIPGTANTGELFF,TGTGCCAGTAGTATTCCCGGGACAGCGAACACCGGGGAGCTGTTTTTT
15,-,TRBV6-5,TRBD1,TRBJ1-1,CASSSRQGMNTEAFF,TGTGCCAGCAGTTCCCGACAGGGGATGAACACTGAAGCTTTCTTT
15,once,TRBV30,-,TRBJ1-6,CAWSSLGGLSSPLHF,TGTGCCTGGAGTTCCCTAGGGGGATTGAGTTCACCCCTCCACTTT
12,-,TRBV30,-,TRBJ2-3,CAWSVQTDTQYF,TGTGCCTGGAGTGTACAGACAGATACGCAGTATTTT
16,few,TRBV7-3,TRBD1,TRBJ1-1,CASSLAGGLRNTEAFF,TGTGCCAGCAGCTTAGCAGGGGGCCTGAGGAACACTGAAGCTTTCTTT
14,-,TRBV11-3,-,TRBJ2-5,CASSLGGDSKTQYF,TGTGCCAGCAGCTTAGGGGGGGACTCCAAGACCCAGTACTTC
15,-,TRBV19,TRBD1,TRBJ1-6,CASSADRGYWSPLHF,TGTGCCAGTAGTGCCGACAGGGGGTACTGGTCACCCCTCCACTTT
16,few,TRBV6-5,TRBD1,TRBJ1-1,CASSYSTMSGGTEAFF,TGTGCCAGCAGTTACTCGACTATGTCAGGGGGCACTGAAGCTTTCTTT
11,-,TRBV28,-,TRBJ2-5,CASSYKETQYF,TGTGCCAGCAGTTACAAGGAGACCCAGTACTTC
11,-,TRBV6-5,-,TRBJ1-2,CASSRTGYQFF,TGTGCCAGCAGTCGCACAGGGTACCAATTCTTC
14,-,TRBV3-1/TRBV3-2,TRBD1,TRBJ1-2,CASSQTRQGYGYTF,TGTGCCAGCAGCCAAACGAGACAGGGCTATGGCTACACCTTC
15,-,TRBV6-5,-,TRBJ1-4,CASSYLGRWNEKLFF,TGTGCCAGCAGTTACCTAGGGAGATGGAATGAAAAACTGTTTTTT
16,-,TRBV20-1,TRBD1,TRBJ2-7,CSASSPRTGTTYEQYF,TGCAGTGCTAGTAGTCCCCGGACAGGGACAACCTACGAGCAGTACTTC
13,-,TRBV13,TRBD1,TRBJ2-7,CASSDRQGGEQYF,TGTGCCAGCAGCGACCGACAGGGTGGCGAGCAGTACTTC
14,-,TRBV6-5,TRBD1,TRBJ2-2,CASIWTGTTGELFF,TGTGCCAGCATCTGGACAGGGACCACCGGGGAGCTGTTTTTT
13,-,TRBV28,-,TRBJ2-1,CASSPIRVDEQFF,TGTGCCAGCAGCCCAATCAGGGTTGATGAGCAGTTCTTC
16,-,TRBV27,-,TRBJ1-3,CASSLSGRTLSNTIYF,TGTGCCAGCAGTTTATCGGGGAGGACACTCTCTAACACCATATATTTT
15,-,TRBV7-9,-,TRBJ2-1,CASSILGSSNNEQFF,TGTGCCAGCAGCATCCTCGGGAGCAGTAACAATGAGCAGTTCTTC
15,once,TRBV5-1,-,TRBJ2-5,CASSLGASGRETQYF,TGCGCCAGCAGCTTGGGAGCCTCGGGTCGGGAGACCCAGTACTTC
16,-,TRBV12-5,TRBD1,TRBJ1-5,CASGLVSGGEAQPQHF,TGTGCTAGTGGTTTGGTATCAGGGGGCGAAGCTCAGCCCCAGCATTTT
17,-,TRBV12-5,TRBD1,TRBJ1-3,CASGLVLDRAAGNTIYF,TGTGCTAGTGGTTTGGTCTTGGACAGGGCGGCTGGAAACACCATATATTTT
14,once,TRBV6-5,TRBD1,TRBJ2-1,CASSRDRGLNEQFF,TGTGCCAGCAGCCGGGACAGGGGGTTAAATGAGCAGTTCTTC
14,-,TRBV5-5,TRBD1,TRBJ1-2,CASSSGQGASGYTF,TGTGCCAGCAGCTCGGGACAGGGCGCCTCCGGCTACACCTTC
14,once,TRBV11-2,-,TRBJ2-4,CASSSGGPLNIQYF,TGTGCCAGCAGCTCTGGAGGGCCGCTAAACATTCAGTACTTC
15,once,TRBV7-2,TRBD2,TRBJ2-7,CASSFGPSGGYEQYF,TGTGCCAGCAGCTTTGGGCCTAGCGGGGGCTACGAGCAGTACTTC
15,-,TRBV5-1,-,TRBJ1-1,CASSLAQGQRGEAFF,TGCGCCAGCAGCTTGGCACAAGGGCAGCGGGGGGAAGCTTTCTTT
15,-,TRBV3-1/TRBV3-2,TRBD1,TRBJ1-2,CASSQWGDRGYGYTF,TGTGCCAGCAGCCAGTGGGGGGACAGGGGCTATGGCTACACCTTC
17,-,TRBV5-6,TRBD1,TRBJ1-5,CASSFYRDRGRDQPQHF,TGTGCCAGCAGCTTCTACCGGGACAGGGGAAGGGATCAGCCCCAGCATTTT
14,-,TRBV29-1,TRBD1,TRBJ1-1,CSGNLRDRGTEAFF,TGCAGCGGCAACCTCCGGGACAGGGGCACTGAAGCTTTCTTT
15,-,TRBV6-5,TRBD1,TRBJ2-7,CASSYSPGQSYEQYF,TGTGCCAGCAGTTACTCCCCGGGACAGTCCTACGAGCAGTACTTC
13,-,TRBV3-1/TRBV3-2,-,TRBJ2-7,CASSQSVNYEQYF,TGTGCCAGCAGCCAGTCGGTGAACTACGAGCAGTACTTC
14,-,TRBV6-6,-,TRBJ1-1,CASRSGGGFAEAFF,TGTGCCAGCAGATCGGGAGGGGGTTTCGCTGAAGCTTTCTTT
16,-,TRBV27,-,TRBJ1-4,CASNTDRPFSNEKLFF,TGTGCCAGCAACACCGACAGGCCTTTTTCAAATGAAAAACTGTTTTTT